Presented here are 15 T cell receptor beta chains from one specimen sequenced in a study of cytotoxic CD8 clonotypes in ibrutinib-treated CLL. Clones were read by immunoSEQ multiplex PCR, and TCRdb kept only the in-frame ones, dropping some. The data contain 90,000 to 100,000 clones, 70% to 80% of them seen just once; the ten biggest clones take up about 34%. The sample was PBMCs, taken after 12 months of ibrutinib treatment. The receptors shown here come from a human donor with chronic lymphocytic leukemia.

This clone appeared a few times. The V and J genes are TRBV4-3 and TRBJ2-3; 8 bases align to TRBD2. Germline trimming cut 0 bases from V and 6 bases from J; bases unmatched to any gene: 8. Germline CDR1 is LGHNA and CDR2 is YSLEER. The CDR3 contains 16 residues. Here the CDR3 DNA reads TGCGCCAGCAGCCAAGATTTACAGCGGGGGATGGATACGCAGTATTTT. Protein sequence: CASSQDLQRGMDTQYF.

This clone was observed once. The rearrangement joins TRBV6-1 to TRBJ1-1, with D possibly TRBD1 on 5 matching bases. Trimming took 4 bases from V and 5 from J, leaving 11 bases between them. The CDR3 totals 13 residues. CDR1 and CDR2 from the germline V gene are MNHNS and SASEGT. CDR3 in DNA: TGTGCCAGCAGTGCCGGAGGGGCAACTGAAGCTTTCTTT. It codes for CASSAGGATEAFF.

V and J are TRBV30 and TRBJ1-4, with D possibly TRBD1 on 6 matching bases. Per the germline V gene, CDR1 is GTSNPN and CDR2 is SVGIG (reference sequence). Between the trimmed V and J ends, which lost 8 bases and 2 bases, there was a span of 12 bases. CDR3 length: 13 amino acids. This CDR3 reads CAGKGGTNEKLFF. The CDR3 nucleotides read TGTGCCGGCAAAGGGGGGACTAATGAAAAACTGTTTTTT. Supplemented by reference TRBV30 and TRBJ1-4, the full variable domain reads SQTIHQWPATLVQPVGSPLSLECTVEGTSNPNLYWYRQAAGRGLQLLFYSVGIGQISSEVPQNLSASRPQDRQFILSSKKLLLSDSGFYLCAGKGGTNEKLFFGSGTQLSVL.

This sequence joins TRBV30 and TRBJ1-1; perhaps TRBD1 as D (5 bases). The CDR3 sequence is 12 residues long. Germline V CDR1 and CDR2: GTSNPN, SVGIG (reference sequence). Between the trimmed V and J ends, which lost 2 bases and 4 bases, there was a span of 8 bases. This chain's CDR3 is CAWSKRGTEAFF. DNA for the CDR3: TGTGCCTGGAGTAAAAGGGGCACTGAAGCTTTCTTT.

V gene TRBV30 combines with J gene TRBJ2-5; D possibly corresponds to TRBD2 (5 bases). The CDR3 contains 12 residues. The germline gives CDR1 GTSNPN, CDR2 SVGIG (reference sequence). V was clipped by 3 bases and J by 5 bases, with 10 bases between them. The CDR3 DNA is TGTGCCTGGAGGCCCAGCGGTGAGACCCAGTACTTC. Translated, it gives CAWRPSGETQYF.

This chain connects TRBV11-2 to TRBJ2-7, with 8 bases matching TRBD1. CDR1 and CDR2 (germline): SGHAT, FQNNGV. The J segment lost 6 bases and the V segment lost 3 bases, leaving 10 bases of the junction unmatched. The CDR3 covers 15 residues. DNA of the CDR3: TGTGCCAGCAGCTTTTCCTCCGCAGACAGGGGCGAGCAGTACTTC. The encoded protein is CASSFSSADRGEQYF.

As DNA, the CDR3 is TGCGCCAGCAGCCAAAGAGAAGGTCAGGGGCTAGCGAGCGATACGCAGTATTTT. It codes for CASSQREGQGLASDTQYF. The chain recombines TRBV4-1 with TRBJ2-3; D tentatively fits TRBD1 or TRBD2 (6 bases each). V was clipped by 2 bases and J by 6 bases, with 24 bases between them. There are 18 residues in the CDR3. CDR1 is MGHRA and CDR2 is YSYEKL in the germline V gene.

The chain joins TRBV5-6 to TRBJ2-7; 7 bases are a match to TRBD1. The length of the CDR3 is 15 residues. Germline-derived CDR1 and CDR2 are SGHDT and YYEEEE. V shed 0 bases, J shed 3 bases, and the junction held 6 bases outside the gene matches. CDR3 nucleotide sequence: TGTGCCAGCAGCTTGGGTATGACAGGGAGCTACGAGCAGTACTTC. It specifies CASSLGMTGSYEQYF.

In this sample, this clone turned up a few times. The V call is TRBV6-5, the J call TRBJ2-1; 7 nucleotides match TRBD1. Losses at the gene ends were 8 bases for V and 6 bases for J; bases not matched to a gene: 7. This CDR3 spans 13 amino acids. Germline CDR1 reads MNHEY; CDR2 reads SVGAGI. CDR3 nucleotides: TGTGCCAGCGGACAGGCCCCACTCAATGAGCAGTTCTTC. Amino acids: CASGQAPLNEQFF.

V gene TRBV5-4 combines with J gene TRBJ2-5, with TRBD1 as a possible D gene (7 bases). The ends were cut back, 4 bases at V and 4 bases at J, with 20 bases in the middle. This CDR3 is 16 amino acids long. The germline gives CDR1 SGHNT, CDR2 YYREEE (reference sequence). CDR3 sequence: CASSDYRGAGIETQYF. Written as DNA, the CDR3 is TGTGCCAGCAGCGATTACAGGGGCGCGGGAATAGAGACCCAGTACTTC.

This clone was detected a few times. V is TRBV9 and J is TRBJ2-7; 7 bases map to TRBD1. The V gene end was trimmed by 3 bases and the J gene end by 5 bases; junction bases not matched to a gene: 8. This CDR3 has 14 residues. Germline values: CDR1 SGDLS, CDR2 YYNGEE. The CDR3 DNA reads TGTGCCAGCAGCGGCGACAGGGTGGGGGACGAGCAGTACTTC. This sequence encodes CASSGDRVGDEQYF.

This chain connects TRBV5-1 to TRBJ2-6; 8 bases are shared with TRBD1. Germline V gene data show CDR1 as SGHRS and CDR2 as YFSETQ. The length of the CDR3 is 15 residues. V lost 5 bases and J lost 4; bases outside the gene matches: 5. For the CDR3, the DNA is TGCGCCAGCAGTCTGGACAGGGCCGGGGCCAACGTCCTGACTTTC. Its protein product is CASSLDRAGANVLTF.

The V call is TRBV7-6, the J call TRBJ1-1; D remains ambiguous. Trimming stripped 1 base from V and 4 bases from J, with 10 bases between. The CDR3 sequence is 14 residues long. Germline CDR1 SGHVS, CDR2 FNYEAQ. The CDR3 sequence: CASSLEAAGTEAFF. The CDR3 DNA is TGTGCCAGCAGCTTAGAGGCAGCCGGCACTGAAGCTTTCTTT.

The chain uses TRBV7-3 and TRBJ2-1, with D perhaps given as TRBD1 or TRBD2 (5 bases each). V was pared by 2 bases and J by 9 bases, with 20 bases between. There are 16 residues in the CDR3. The germline gives CDR1 SGHTA, CDR2 FQGTGA. The CDR3 protein is CASSLEAPGSGGEQFF. In nucleotides, the CDR3 is TGTGCCAGCAGCTTAGAAGCGCCGGGCTCTGGGGGTGAGCAGTTCTTC.

The J gene is TRBJ1-1, the V gene TRBV6-6; 7 positions agree with TRBD1. This CDR3 is built from 14 residues. CDR1 MNHNY and CDR2 SVGAGI come from the germline V gene (reference sequence). Trimming removed 5 bases from V and 7 bases from J; junction bases left unmatched: 10. The CDR3 DNA sequence: TGTGCCAGCAGTCCCGGATGGACAGGTTATGAAGCTTTCTTT. It translates to CASSPGWTGYEAFF.